The 9 T cell receptor beta chains in this list originate from one sample, sequenced in a study of blood T cell repertoires in COVID-19 (dated by TCRdb to about 2020). To prepare the library, the immunoSEQ multiplex PCR assay was applied. Drawn from immuneACCESS, this table holds only the in-frame rearrangements with V and J called that TCRdb kept. Clones are partly lost; checked studies trace under half to an unresolved V gene and leave the rest unexplained. Present in this sample are approximately 110,000 clones, approximately 85% of which were seen just once. The ten largest account for 2.1% of the sample. Material: peripheral blood. Receptor source: a human donor in a cohort sampled during active COVID-19.

The CDR3 DNA sequence: TGTGCCAGCAGCCAAACGAGAGACAGCTCCCTCCCAGAGACCCAGTACTTC. Amino acid sequence: CASSQTRDSSLPETQYF. The chain has TRBV7-9 and TRBJ2-5; perhaps TRBD1 as D (5 bases). CDR3 length: 17 residues. V lost 5 bases, J lost 4 bases, and 23 bases lay in between. Per the germline V gene, CDR1 is SEHNR and CDR2 is FQNEAQ (reference sequence).

The chain couples TRBV10-3 to TRBJ2-1; 11 bases map to TRBD2. The CDR3 spans 16 residues. CDR1 and CDR2 from the germline V gene are ENHRY and SYGVKD. V was clipped by 11 bases and J by 8 bases; unmatched bases: 17. CDR3 in DNA: TGTGCCGCCCGTCCTTTTAGCGGGAGGGCGATTGATGAGCAGTTCTTC. Amino acid sequence: CAARPFSGRAIDEQFF.

The chain uses TRBV4-3 and TRBJ2-3; TRBD2 aligns across 10 bases. V trimming: 0 bases; J trimming: 4 bases; junction bases outside the gene matches: 10. Germline CDR1 reads LGHNA; CDR2 reads YSLEER. The CDR3 length is 18 residues. In DNA, the CDR3 is TGCGCCAGCAGCCAAGAGAGCAGCGGGGGGGAATGGGCAGATACGCAGTATTTT. Amino acid sequence: CASSQESSGGEWADTQYF.

The genes are TRBV18 and TRBJ1-5, with TRBD1 identical over 7 bases. CDR1 KGHSH and CDR2 LQKENI come from the germline V gene. This CDR3 region has 15 residues. V lost 4 bases to trimming and J lost 5 bases; unmatched junction nucleotides: 8. The CDR3 coding sequence is TGTGCCAGCTCACGAACCCAGGGGGAAGATCAGCCCCAGCATTTT. This codes for CASSRTQGEDQPQHF. Drawing the rest from reference TRBV18 and TRBJ1-5, the complete variable domain is NAGVMQNPRHLVRRRGQEARLRCSPMKGHSHVYWYRQLPEEGLKFMVYLQKENIIDESGMPKERFSAEFPKEGPSILRIQQVVRGDSAAYFCASSRTQGEDQPQHFGDGTRLSIL.

The gene calls are TRBV30 and TRBJ2-5; 8 bases map to TRBD1. The CDR3 is made up of 17 amino acids. The V gene end was trimmed by 1 base and the J gene end by 1 base; junction bases not matched to a gene: 11. Germline CDR1 is GTSNPN and CDR2 is SVGIG (reference sequence). DNA of the CDR3: TGTGCCTGGAGTGGGGCCTGGAGACAGGGGCCCCAAGAGACCCAGTACTTC. Translated, it gives CAWSGAWRQGPQETQYF.

This clone has only one observation. CDR3 in amino acids: CASSPGQPTEAFF. The DNA for the CDR3 is TGTGCCAGCAGCCCCGGACAGCCCACTGAAGCTTTCTTT. The chain links TRBV6-5 to TRBJ1-1, with a tentative D call TRBD1 (6 bases). Germline assignment: CDR1 MNHEY and CDR2 SVGAGI. The CDR3 length is 13 residues. Trimming shortened V by 6 bases and J by 4 bases, and 12 bases separated the two germline ends.

This rearrangement joins TRBV3-1 (or the pseudogene TRBV3-2) to TRBJ1-1; no reliable D call. V lost 3 bases, J lost 7 bases, and 15 bases lay in between. This CDR3 spans 14 amino acids. The germline CDR1 and CDR2 sequences are LGHDT and YNNKEL (reference sequence). The CDR3 loop is CASSQAPLGVEAFF. CDR3 DNA sequence: TGTGCCAGCAGCCAGGCCCCCTTAGGAGTTGAAGCTTTCTTT.

The genes are TRBV10-3 and TRBJ1-1; possible D gene TRBD1, 6 bases. CDR1 is ENHRY and CDR2 is SYGVKD in the germline V gene. With 6 bases removed from V and 0 bases from J, the gap between germline ends came to 11 bases. CDR3 length: 14 residues. The chain's CDR3 is CAIREQGLNTEAFF. The DNA of the CDR3 is TGTGCCATCAGAGAACAGGGTCTGAACACTGAAGCTTTCTTT.

Written as DNA, the CDR3 is TGTGCCAGCAGCTATCCGGACAGGGGGAACACTGAAGCTTTCTTT. Translated, it gives CASSYPDRGNTEAFF. The J gene is TRBJ1-1, the V gene TRBV28; 9 bases are shared with TRBD1. J lost 1 base, V lost 6 bases, and 6 bases had no gene match. Per germline, CDR1 MDHEN and CDR2 SYDVKM. The CDR3 spans 15 residues.